Listed below are T cell receptor beta chains from one sample, sequenced in a study of blood T cells in healthy people across ages. From the 5' RACE reads, TCRdb called clonotypes with MiXCR, one entry per CDR3 protein. The sample lists under 2 million distinct CDR3 sequences; about 35% were seen once. The sample was blood. These receptors were taken from a woman in her twenties or thirties in good health. CDR3s include the opening cysteine and the closing phenylalanine or tryptophan. D genes are given only for firm matches. Rows give clone size only sometimes, using once, few, many, or a class for an expanded clone.

clone_size | d_call | j_call | v_call | cdr3_aa | cdr3_nt
NA | NA | TRBJ2-7 | TRBV29-1 | CSVVYVLGGEQYF | TGCAGCGTTGTATACGTCTTAGGGGGCGAGCAGTACTTC
few | TRBD1 | TRBJ1-2 | TRBV25-1 | CASWDSSVYGYTF | TGTGCCAGCTGGGACAGTAGCGTCTATGGCTACACCTTC
NA | NA | TRBJ2-5 | TRBV28 | CASSLSPATGVGETQYF | TGTGCCAGCAGTTTATCACCCGCGACAGGTGTGGGAGAGACCCAGTACTTC
NA | NA | TRBJ2-1 | TRBV20-1 | CSAVLVGSYNEQFF | TGCAGTGCCGTACTAGTGGGATCCTACAATGAGCAGTTCTTC
NA | NA | TRBJ2-7 | TRBV11-2 | CASSLVIGDEQYF | TGTGCCAGCAGCTTAGTCATAGGGGACGAGCAGTACTTC
few | NA | TRBJ2-5 | TRBV6-2/TRBV6-3 | CASNPMRGTDKETQYF | TGTGCCAGCAACCCAATGAGGGGGACTGACAAAGAGACCCAGTACTTC
few | TRBD2 | TRBJ2-2 | TRBV6-6 | CASSRMTGLVTTGELFF | TGTGCCAGCAGTCGGATGACGGGACTAGTTACGACCGGGGAGCTGTTTTTT
NA | NA | TRBJ2-7 | TRBV5-1 | CASSMGRSEQYF | TGCGCCAGCAGCATGGGCAGATCCGAGCAGTACTTC
few | TRBD2 | TRBJ2-5 | TRBV12-3/TRBV12-4 | CASRTSGVTQETQYF | TGTGCCAGCAGAACTAGCGGGGTGACGCAAGAGACCCAGTACTTC
few | NA | TRBJ2-7 | TRBV27 | CASSLVPISGYEQYF | TGTGCCAGCAGTTTAGTACCCATAAGCGGCTACGAGCAGTACTTC
NA | TRBD1 | TRBJ2-5 | TRBV4-2 | CASSHRPGQEETQYF | TGTGCCAGCAGCCATCGACCGGGACAGGAAGAGACCCAGTACTTC
NA | NA | TRBJ2-6 | TRBV6-5 | CASRKISGANVLTF | TGTGCCAGCAGGAAAATCTCTGGGGCCAACGTCCTGACTTTC
NA | TRBD1 | TRBJ1-6 | TRBV4-1 | CASSQDAGGMAPLHF | TGCGCCAGCAGCCAAGATGCAGGGGGCATGGCACCCCTCCACTTT
many | TRBD1 | TRBJ2-7 | TRBV10-3 | CAISDPGTGIDEQYF | TGTGCCATCAGTGATCCCGGGACAGGGATCGACGAGCAGTACTTC
few | NA | TRBJ2-1 | TRBV7-3 | CASSSRMGEQFF | TGTGCCAGCAGCTCGAGGATGGGGGAGCAGTTCTTC
NA | TRBD2 | TRBJ2-1 | TRBV6-1 | CASDRLAGGHTYNEQFF | TGTGCCAGCGACCGACTAGCGGGGGGTCATACCTACAATGAGCAGTTCTTC
many | NA | TRBJ2-3 | TRBV4-2 | CASSIRTDTQYF | TGTGCCAGCAGCATACGGACAGATACGCAGTATTTT
many | TRBD2 | TRBJ2-1 | TRBV12-3/TRBV12-4 | CASRTSGRGPEQFF | TGTGCCAGCAGGACTAGCGGGAGAGGGCCTGAGCAGTTCTTC
NA | NA | TRBJ2-6 | TRBV7-6 | CASSLVGANSGANVLTF | TGTGCCAGCAGCTTAGTGGGCGCCAACTCTGGGGCCAACGTCCTGACTTTC
NA | TRBD2 | TRBJ2-3 | TRBV20-1 | CSAIGLADNTDTQYF | TGCAGTGCTATTGGACTAGCGGACAACACAGATACGCAGTATTTT
once | NA | TRBJ1-1 | TRBV7-3 | CASSPSGQSTEAFF | TGTGCCAGCAGCCCGTCCGGACAGAGCACTGAAGCTTTCTTT
NA | NA | TRBJ2-5 | TRBV5-1 | CASIAGGTQYF | TGCGCCAGCATAGCTGGGGGGACCCAGTACTTC
few | NA | TRBJ2-7 | TRBV27 | CASSLRPPDRSSYEQYF | TGTGCCAGCAGTTTAAGGCCCCCGGACCGGAGCTCCTACGAGCAGTACTTC
few | TRBD2 | TRBJ2-5 | TRBV5-1 | CASSLGLAGGRQRETQYF | TGCGCCAGCAGCTTGGGTCTAGCGGGAGGGCGCCAGAGGGAGACCCAGTACTTC
many | NA | TRBJ2-1 | TRBV7-2 | CASSFGANEQFF | TGTGCCAGCAGCTTTGGCGCCAATGAGCAGTTCTTC
NA | NA | TRBJ2-7 | TRBV5-4 | CASSLVSSDYEQYF | TGTGCCAGCAGCTTGGTTTCTAGCGACTACGAGCAGTACTTC
NA | TRBD1 | TRBJ1-2 | TRBV3-1 | CASQGGADGYTF | TGTGCCAGCCAGGGGGGCGCAGATGGCTACACCTTC
few | TRBD1 | TRBJ2-4 | TRBV28 | CASSRQGSVGIQYF | TGTGCCAGCAGCAGACAGGGCAGCGTGGGCATTCAGTACTTC
few | NA | TRBJ2-5 | TRBV2 | CASSALKETQYF | TGTGCCAGCAGTGCCCTTAAAGAGACCCAGTACTTC
NA | NA | TRBJ2-7 | TRBV21-1 | CASSNGTGDVGEQYF | TGTGCCAGCAGCAATGGAACAGGGGATGTTGGCGAGCAGTACTTC
NA | NA | TRBJ2-3 | TRBV5-1 | CASSADREGGTDTQYF | TGCGCCAGCAGCGCGGACAGGGAGGGCGGCACAGATACGCAGTATTTT
NA | NA | TRBJ1-2 | TRBV12-3/TRBV12-4 | CASSDGGTVANYGYTF | TGTGCCAGCAGTGATGGCGGGACGGTAGCTAACTATGGCTACACCTTC
few | NA | TRBJ1-2 | TRBV21-1 | CASSADRQGGYTF | TGTGCCAGCAGCGCGGACAGGCAAGGCGGCTACACCTTC
few | NA | TRBJ2-3 | TRBV20-1 | CSAILHFPDTQYF | TGCAGTGCTATTCTTCACTTTCCAGATACGCAGTATTTT
NA | TRBD2 | TRBJ2-7 | TRBV7-6 | CASSPASGLAGREQYF | TGTGCCAGCAGCCCAGCGTCGGGACTAGCGGGAAGGGAGCAGTACTTC
few | NA | TRBJ1-2 | TRBV5-6 | CASSPYFNPSYTF | TGTGCCAGCAGCCCCTACTTCAACCCGAGCTACACCTTC
NA | NA | TRBJ2-3 | TRBV28 | CASSLWASGTDTQYF | TGTGCCAGCAGTTTATGGGCTAGCGGCACAGATACGCAGTATTTT
NA | TRBD2 | TRBJ2-1 | TRBV27 | CASTPGTSGGYEQFF | TGTGCCAGCACCCCCGGGACTAGCGGGGGATATGAGCAGTTCTTC
NA | NA | TRBJ2-2 | TRBV7-3 | CASSLGGAWNTGELFF | TGTGCCAGCAGCTTAGGGGGAGCCTGGAACACCGGGGAGCTGTTTTTT
NA | NA | TRBJ1-5 | TRBV28 | CASSRRQYSNQPQHF | TGTGCCAGCAGTCGAAGACAGTATAGCAATCAGCCCCAGCATTTT
NA | TRBD2 | TRBJ2-7 | TRBV9 | CASSPGRVAGDSYEQYF | TGTGCCAGCTCCCCCGGAAGGGTAGCGGGCGACTCCTACGAGCAGTACTTC
NA | TRBD2 | TRBJ2-1 | TRBV12-3/TRBV12-4 | CASKPRGLGAREQFF | TGTGCCAGCAAACCACGGGGACTAGGGGCTCGGGAGCAGTTCTTC
NA | NA | TRBJ2-1 | TRBV20-1 | CSARVGVGNEQFF | TGCAGTGCTAGAGTCGGGGTCGGGAATGAGCAGTTCTTC
NA | NA | TRBJ1-4 | TRBV13 | CASSLGQVGTNEKLFF | TGTGCCAGCAGCTTAGGCCAGGTCGGGACTAATGAAAAACTGTTTTTT
few | TRBD1 | TRBJ2-7 | TRBV5-1 | CASSTTGTVNGEQYF | TGCGCCAGCAGTACCACCGGGACAGTGAATGGCGAGCAGTACTTC
NA | TRBD1 | TRBJ2-7 | TRBV6-5 | CATKVQGVHREQYF | TGTGCCACCAAGGTGCAGGGGGTTCATCGGGAGCAGTACTTC
NA | NA | TRBJ2-7 | TRBV2 | CASRENGGGEQYF | TGTGCCAGCAGGGAAAATGGGGGCGGCGAGCAGTACTTC
NA | NA | TRBJ2-3 | TRBV3-1 | CASSQDVDDTQYF | TGTGCCAGCAGCCAAGATGTCGATGATACGCAGTATTTT
few | TRBD1 | TRBJ1-5 | TRBV4-1 | CASSQRDGQGNQPQHF | TGCGCCAGCAGCCAAAGGGATGGACAGGGGAATCAGCCCCAGCATTTT
many | NA | TRBJ1-2 | TRBV4-1 | CASSQGAGGANGYTF | TGCGCCAGCAGCCAGGGTGCCGGTGGGGCTAATGGCTACACCTTC
NA | NA | TRBJ2-1 | TRBV7-9 | CASSLVGGGIVNEQFF | TGTGCCAGCAGCTTAGTCGGAGGGGGCATCGTCAATGAGCAGTTCTTC
NA | NA | TRBJ2-1 | TRBV2 | CASGGASGYNEQFF | TGTGCCAGCGGGGGGGCTAGCGGCTACAATGAGCAGTTCTTC
NA | TRBD1 | TRBJ2-5 | TRBV20-1 | CSANRQGGTETQYF | TGCAGTGCTAATCGACAGGGGGGTACGGAGACCCAGTACTTC
many | TRBD2 | TRBJ2-7 | TRBV29-1 | CSVEGLAGGINHEQYF | TGCAGCGTTGAGGGTCTAGCGGGAGGGATAAACCACGAGCAGTACTTC
NA | TRBD2 | TRBJ2-5 | TRBV28 | CASKPRTSGRKETQYF | TGTGCCAGCAAACCACGGACTAGCGGGAGGAAAGAGACCCAGTACTTC